Listed here are 27 T cell receptor beta chains from one sample, sequenced in a study of blood T cells in healthy people across ages (dated by TCRdb to the mid-2010s). Libraries were made using 5' RACE. The instrument was an Illumina HiSeq 2500. The second PCR ran for about 6 to 12 cycles and used a J-beta primer mix along with a sample-barcoded 5' primer. The raw public reads went through TCRdb reprocessing: fastp at Q25, MiXCR clone calling, in-frame beta chains kept. Every entry covers one CDR3 protein and lists the most common genes and DNA from its rows. The sample table shows more than 700,000 distinct CDR3 sequences, and 46% are seen once. The top ten constitute roughly 20% of the sample. Sequenced input: blood. The receptor source for this set is an older man in good health.

The chain is built from TRBV20-1 and TRBJ2-1; D possibly corresponds to TRBD2 (7 bases). CDR3 length: 13 residues. Germline V CDR1 and CDR2: DFQATT, SNEGSKA (reference sequence). Trimming stripped 1 base from V and 10 bases from J, with 14 bases between. The CDR3 is CSARVPGRGEQFF. The CDR3, as DNA: TGCAGTGCTAGAGTCCCGGGGAGGGGGGAGCAGTTCTTC.

This clonotype has just one count. This chain joins TRBV5-1 and TRBJ2-1, with 12 bases fitting TRBD2. Germline CDR1 is SGHRS and CDR2 is YFSETQ. V trimming: 3 bases; J trimming: 8 bases; junction bases outside the gene matches: 15. The CDR3 sequence is 18 residues long. CDR3 DNA: TGCGCCAGCAGCTCGGGACTAGCGGGCCCCGGAGGGACGGATGAGCAGTTCTTC. Encoded protein: CASSSGLAGPGGTDEQFF.

The rearrangement joins TRBV30 to TRBJ1-2, with D possibly TRBD1 on 5 matching bases. V shed 4 bases and J shed 7 bases, with 10 bases lying between them. The CDR3 runs 11 residues. Germline V CDR1 and CDR2: GTSNPN, SVGIG (reference sequence). CDR3 protein: CAWTQGGGYTF. In nucleotides, the CDR3 is TGTGCCTGGACGCAGGGTGGTGGCTACACCTTC.

For the CDR3, the DNA is TGTGCCAGCAGCGTAAACGGGGTCCAAGAGACCCAGTACTTC. Translation gives CASSVNGVQETQYF. The chain combines TRBV7-3 with TRBJ2-5, with TRBD2 as a possible D gene (5 bases). The CDR3 has 14 amino acids. Germline CDR1 and CDR2: SGHTA and FQGTGA. The V end was cut by 5 bases, the J end by 1 base, with 11 bases between.

The rearrangement links TRBV9 to TRBJ2-7, with 9 bases that match TRBD2. Germline CDR1 SGDLS, CDR2 YYNGEE. V lost 0 bases and J lost 7; bases outside the gene matches: 11. The CDR3 has 16 residues. In DNA form, the CDR3 reads TGTGCCAGCAGCGTAGTTGGCGGGAGGGGGTACAATGAGCAGTACTTC. As protein: CASSVVGGRGYNEQYF.

The chain carries TRBV28 and TRBJ2-3; 8 nucleotides align to TRBD2. Looked up from germline, CDR1 is MDHEN and CDR2 is SYDVKM. The ends lost 5 bases at V and 2 bases at J; junction bases unmatched: 12. The CDR3 has 17 residues. The CDR3 sequence: CASSPTGGRGLTDTQYF. CDR3 DNA sequence: TGTGCCAGCAGTCCGACGGGGGGGAGAGGTCTCACAGATACGCAGTATTTT.

This clonotype appeared a few times. This chain links TRBV12-3 or TRBV12-4 with TRBJ2-1, with 8 bases identical to TRBD2. This CDR3 spans 14 amino acids. After removal of 7 bases from V and 2 bases from J, the junction contained 4 bases not matched to a gene. The CDR3 region has the DNA TGTGCCAGCAACGGACTAGCAGCCTACAATGAGCAGTTCTTC. It specifies CASNGLAAYNEQFF.

The J gene is TRBJ2-1, the V gene TRBV28; 7 positions agree with TRBD2. Germline V CDR1 and CDR2: MDHEN, SYDVKM. After removal of 6 bases from V and 3 bases from J, the junction contained 8 bases not matched to a gene. The CDR3 contains 15 residues. The CDR3 loop reads CASSTRSGVYNEQFF. The CDR3 coding sequence is TGTGCCAGCAGCACAAGAAGCGGGGTCTACAATGAGCAGTTCTTC.

The rearrangement links TRBV5-1 to TRBJ2-1; the match to TRBD2 covers 7 bases. The CDR3 contains 16 residues. Trimming took 3 bases from V and 1 from J; bases not matched to a gene: 7. Germline CDR1 is SGHRS and CDR2 is YFSETQ. CDR3 nucleotides: TGCGCCAGCAGCTCGGCATCAGCGGGATCCTACAATGAGCAGTTCTTC. It yields the protein CASSSASAGSYNEQFF.

The V call is TRBV5-1, the J call TRBJ2-1; D assignment may be TRBD1 or TRBD2 (5 bases each). V was pared by 7 bases and J by 13 bases, with 30 bases between. This CDR3 has 16 residues. Germline V gene lookup returns CDR1 SGHRS and CDR2 YFSETQ. The CDR3: CASEPGTKYSAVPQFF. CDR3 nucleotide sequence: TGCGCCAGCGAGCCGGGGACCAAATATTCAGCGGTCCCCCAGTTCTTC.

The chain has TRBV15 and TRBJ1-5, with D possibly being TRBD1 (5 bases). The CDR3 consists of 15 residues. Germline loops: CDR1 LNHNV, CDR2 YYDKDF (reference sequence). V lost 3 bases, J lost 6 bases, and 15 bases lay in between. The CDR3 spells CATSSRIQGGQPQHF. CDR3 nucleotides: TGTGCCACCAGCAGTAGGATCCAGGGTGGTCAGCCCCAGCATTTT.

This chain links TRBV24-1 with TRBJ2-1; D not resolved. The CDR3 is 14 amino acids. The V gene lost 7 bases and the J gene lost 9 bases, with 18 bases spanning the gap. The germline V gene has CDR1 KGHDR and CDR2 SFDVKD. CDR3 region: CATRDNRANGEQFF. The CDR3 bases are TGTGCCACCAGGGATAACCGGGCCAACGGTGAGCAGTTCTTC.

This chain uses TRBV19 with TRBJ2-1, with D tentatively TRBD2 (6 bases). Trimming left V 7 bases short and J 4 bases short, with 11 bases between. The CDR3 is 13 residues long. CDR1 and CDR2 from the germline V gene are LNHDA and SQIVND (reference sequence). CDR3 sequence: CASTRGIYNEQFF. The DNA of the CDR3 is TGTGCCAGTACCCGCGGGATTTACAATGAGCAGTTCTTC.

The chain uses TRBV3-1 and TRBJ1-5; D might be TRBD1 (5 bases). Germline loops: CDR1 LGHDT, CDR2 YNNKEL (reference sequence). This CDR3 comprises 16 residues. With 0 bases removed from V and 4 bases from J, the gap between germline ends came to 13 bases. The chain's CDR3 is CASSQDMAGPNQPQHF. In nucleotides, the CDR3 is TGTGCCAGCAGCCAAGACATGGCAGGGCCGAATCAGCCCCAGCATTTT.

In this sample, this clonotype turned up a few times. V usage is TRBV13 and J usage is TRBJ1-1, with a weak D call TRBD1 (5 bases). Germline loops: CDR1 PRHDT, CDR2 FYEKMQ (reference sequence). The CDR3 is 14 residues long. V gave up 6 bases and J gave up 3 bases, with 14 bases separating them. The CDR3 region is CASRDLTGYTEAFF. DNA of the CDR3: TGTGCCAGCAGGGATCTCACAGGTTACACTGAAGCTTTCTTT.

Of note for this clonotype: One end of the junction is discordant with germline, which a read error may explain. This chain uses TRBV7-9 with TRBJ2-3; no reliable D call. The length of the CDR3 is 15 residues. Germline V gene lookup returns CDR1 SEHNR and CDR2 FQNEAQ (reference sequence). CDR3 coding DNA: TGTGCCAACAGCTCACCTACCCTAGATACAGATACGCAGTATTTT. It codes for CANSSPTLDTDTQYF.

CDR3 nucleotides: TGTGCTAGCCGGAATTACGATGAGCAGTACTTC. Its translation is CASRNYDEQYF. The chain links TRBV7-2 to TRBJ2-7, with D unclear. The germline V gene has CDR1 SGHTA and CDR2 FQGNSA. The CDR3 length is 11 residues.

This clonotype was observed a few times. The chain combines TRBV2 with TRBJ2-1; weak D call: TRBD2 (6 bases). The germline CDR1 and CDR2 sequences are SNHLY and FYNNEI. V was shortened by 6 bases and J by 5 bases, with 14 bases between the two germline ends. The length of the CDR3 is 14 residues. CDR3 DNA: TGTGCCAGCAGGCTTACCCCTAGCGACAATGAGCAGTTCTTC. Translation gives CASRLTPSDNEQFF.

The V and J genes are TRBV11-2 and TRBJ1-2, with a weak D call TRBD1 (5 bases). Germline lookup yields CDR1 SGHAT and CDR2 FQNNGV. Trimming cost V 1 base and J 4 bases, with 13 bases left between them. This CDR3 region has 15 residues. CDR3 DNA: TGTGCCAGCAGCTTAGTCGGGCAGGGCACCTATGGCTACACCTTC. Residues: CASSLVGQGTYGYTF.

The V call is TRBV7-2, the J call TRBJ2-1, with TRBD2 as a possible D gene (5 bases). V lost 8 bases and J lost 12, with 14 bases in between. The CDR3 is 11 residues long. The germline V gene encodes CDR1 SGHTA and CDR2 FQGNSA. Here the CDR3 reads CASRLNGVQFF. The CDR3 DNA reads as TGTGCCAGCCGTCTAAACGGGGTGCAGTTCTTC. Filled out from reference TRBV7-2 and TRBJ2-1, the complete variable domain reads GAGVSQSPSNKVTEKGKDVELRCDPISGHTALYWYRQSLGQGLEFLIYFQGNSAPDKSGLPSDRFSAERTGGSVSTLTIQRTQQEDSAVYLCASRLNGVQFFGPGTRLTVL.

This clonotype was detected only a few times. The chain uses TRBV5-1 and TRBJ2-1, with 7 bases that match TRBD2. With V trimmed by 2 bases and J by 9 bases, 5 bases remained unmatched. Germline-derived CDR1 and CDR2 are SGHRS and YFSETQ. The CDR3 has 13 residues. CDR3 nucleotide sequence: TGCGCCAGCAGCTTAGCGGGAACGTTTGAGCAGTTCTTC. This encodes CASSLAGTFEQFF.

This rearrangement joins TRBV4-3 to TRBJ2-1; the D gene is possibly TRBD2 (5 bases). Trimming took off 8 bases at V and 6 bases at J, with 23 bases between the two ends. This CDR3 region has 16 residues. Germline V gene lookup returns CDR1 LGHNA and CDR2 YSLEER. The CDR3 loop reads CASGKGGLAGVNEQFF. CDR3 sequence (DNA): TGCGCCAGCGGGAAAGGCGGGCTAGCTGGGGTCAATGAGCAGTTCTTC.

The rearrangement uses TRBV20-1 and TRBJ2-1; D might be TRBD2 (5 bases). The ends were cut back, 0 bases at V and 0 bases at J, with 9 bases in the middle. Germline loops: CDR1 DFQATT, CDR2 SNEGSKA (reference sequence). This CDR3 comprises 15 residues. The CDR3 region has the DNA TGCAGTGCTAGAGATATAGCGAGCTCCTACAATGAGCAGTTCTTC. The encoded protein is CSARDIASSYNEQFF.

The rearrangement links TRBV7-2 to TRBJ2-3; D is unclear. Germline V gene sequence: CDR1 SGHTA, CDR2 FQGNSA. The V end was cut by 0 bases, the J end by 6 bases, with 7 bases between. The CDR3 covers 13 residues. CDR3 sequence: CASSLALRDTQYF. The CDR3 nucleotides are TGTGCCAGCAGCTTAGCGCTGCGCGATACGCAGTATTTT. Full variable domain (missing parts from reference TRBV7-2 and TRBJ2-3): GAGVSQSPSNKVTEKGKDVELRCDPISGHTALYWYRQSLGQGLEFLIYFQGNSAPDKSGLPSDRFSAERTGGSVSTLTIQRTQQEDSAVYLCASSLALRDTQYFGPGTRLTVL.

V is TRBV5-1 and J is TRBJ2-5; 13 positions agree with TRBD2. In germline, CDR1 is SGHRS, CDR2 YFSETQ. The J segment lost 5 bases and the V segment lost 4 bases, leaving 5 bases of the junction unmatched. This CDR3 is 15 amino acids long. CDR3 bases: TGCGCCAGCAGCCCGGGACTAGCGGGAACGGAGACCCAGTACTTC. The encoded protein is CASSPGLAGTETQYF.

The rearrangement uses TRBV11-2 and TRBJ2-3; perhaps TRBD1 as D (5 bases). This CDR3 has 16 amino acids. CDR1 and CDR2 (germline): SGHAT, FQNNGV. The V and J ends lost 1 base and 2 bases respectively, with 13 bases between them. In DNA form, the CDR3 reads TGTGCCAGCAGCTTAGTTTCGACAGTCTACACAGATACGCAGTATTTT. This codes for CASSLVSTVYTDTQYF. The complete variable domain, with remaining parts taken from reference TRBV11-2 and TRBJ2-3, reads EAGVAQSPRYKIIEKRQSVAFWCNPISGHATLYWYQQILGQGPKLLIQFQNNGVVDDSQLPKDRFSAERLKGVDSTLKIQPAKLEDSAVYLCASSLVSTVYTDTQYFGPGTRLTVL.

V and J are TRBV29-1 and TRBJ2-7; D perhaps matches TRBD1 (5 bases). From germline, CDR1 is SQVTM and CDR2 ANQGSEA. The CDR3 contains 13 residues. Deletions cut 7 bases from V and 2 bases from J, with 15 bases between. The CDR3 protein is CSAGQGETYEQYF. CDR3 DNA sequence: TGCAGCGCCGGGCAGGGCGAAACCTACGAGCAGTACTTC.